This section outlines one T cell receptor (beta chain) sequence together with its context. Its antigen is currently not known. No base quality values were provided; no much bigger clone lies one nucleotide off. Libraries were built with the immunoSEQ multiplex PCR assay. In TCRdb, the immuneACCESS table is reduced to in-frame sequences with V and J assigned. These tables do not hold every clone; where another copy was compared, an unresolved V gene accounts for under half, and the others remain unexplained. The sample includes about 140,000 clones, with 94% observed a single time. Clones ranked in the top ten supply roughly 14% of the sample. These data belong to a study of control samples from healthy donors and cancer patients (dated by TCRdb to 2018 to 2021). The sequence was collected from a man aged 35 to 55 in good health. Input material: blood.

The nucleotides are TGTGCCAGCAGCCAACAGCTGATGAACACTGAAGCTTTCTTT. This gives the protein CASSQQLMNTEAFF. Recombination joined TRBV3-1 (or the pseudogene TRBV3-2) with TRBJ1-1; the D gene is not confidently resolved. Measured from the cysteine to the phenylalanine, the CDR3 is 14 residues long. The entry retains the CDR3 DNA only, 42 bases that are in frame from base 1. The germline V gene (reference sequence) yields LGHDT for CDR1 and YNNKEL for CDR2. The trim is 2 bases for V and 0 bases for J, with a gap of 7 bases between the germline ends.